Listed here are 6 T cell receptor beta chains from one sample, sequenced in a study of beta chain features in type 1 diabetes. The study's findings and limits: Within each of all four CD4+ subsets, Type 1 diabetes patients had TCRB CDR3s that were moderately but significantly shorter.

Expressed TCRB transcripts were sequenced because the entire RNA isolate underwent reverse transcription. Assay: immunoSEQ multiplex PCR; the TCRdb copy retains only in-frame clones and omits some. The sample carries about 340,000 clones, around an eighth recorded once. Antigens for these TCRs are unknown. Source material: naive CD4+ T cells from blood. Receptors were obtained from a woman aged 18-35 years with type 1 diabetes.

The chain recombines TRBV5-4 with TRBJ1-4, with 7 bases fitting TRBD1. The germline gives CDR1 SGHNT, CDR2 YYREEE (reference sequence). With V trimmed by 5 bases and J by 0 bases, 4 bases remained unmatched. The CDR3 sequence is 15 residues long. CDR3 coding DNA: TGTGCCAGCAGGCGGGACAGCGCAACTAATGAAAAACTGTTTTTT. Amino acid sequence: CASRRDSATNEKLFF.

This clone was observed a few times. CDR3 DNA sequence: TGTGCCAGCAGCCATCAGGGGACCTACGAGCAGTACTTC. This translates into CASSHQGTYEQYF. The J gene is TRBJ2-7, the V gene TRBV7-3, with D perhaps matching TRBD1 (6 bases). Trimming cost V 5 bases and J 2 bases, with 10 bases left between them. Germline values: CDR1 SGHTA, CDR2 FQGTGA. The CDR3 runs to 13 residues. Together with reference TRBV7-3 and TRBJ2-7, the CDR3 gives the full variable domain: GAGVSQTPSNKVTEKGKYVELRCDPISGHTALYWYRQSLGQGPEFLIYFQGTGAADDSGLPNDRFFAVRPEGSVSTLKIQRTERGDSAVYLCASSHQGTYEQYFGPGTRLTVT.

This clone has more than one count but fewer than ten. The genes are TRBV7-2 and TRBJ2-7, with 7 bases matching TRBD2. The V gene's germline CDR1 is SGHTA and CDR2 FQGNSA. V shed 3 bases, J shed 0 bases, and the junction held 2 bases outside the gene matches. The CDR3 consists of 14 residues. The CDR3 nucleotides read TGTGCCAGCAGCTTCGGCGGGAGCTCCTACGAGCAGTACGTC. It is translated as CASSFGGSSYEQYV.

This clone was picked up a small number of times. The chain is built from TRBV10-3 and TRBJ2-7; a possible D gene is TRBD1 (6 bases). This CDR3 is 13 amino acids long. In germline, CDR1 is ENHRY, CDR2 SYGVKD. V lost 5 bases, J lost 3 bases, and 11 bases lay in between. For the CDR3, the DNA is TGTGCCATCAGTCCATCGGACAGCTACGAGCAGTACTTC. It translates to CAISPSDSYEQYF.

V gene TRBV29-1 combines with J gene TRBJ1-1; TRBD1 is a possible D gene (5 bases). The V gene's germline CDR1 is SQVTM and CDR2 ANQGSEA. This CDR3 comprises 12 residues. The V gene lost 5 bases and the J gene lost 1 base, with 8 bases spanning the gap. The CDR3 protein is CSVYRRNTEAFF. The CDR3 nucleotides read TGCAGCGTTTACAGGAGGAACACTGAAGCTTTCTTT. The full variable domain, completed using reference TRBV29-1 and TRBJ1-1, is SAVISQKPSRDICQRGTSLTIQCQVDSQVTMMFWYRQQPGQSLTLIATANQGSEATYESGFVIDKFPISRPNLTFSTLTVSNMSPEDSSIYLCSVYRRNTEAFFGQGTRLTVV.

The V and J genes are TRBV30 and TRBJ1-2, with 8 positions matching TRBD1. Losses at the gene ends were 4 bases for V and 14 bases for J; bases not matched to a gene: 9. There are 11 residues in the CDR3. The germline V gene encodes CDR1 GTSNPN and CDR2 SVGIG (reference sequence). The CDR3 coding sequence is TGTGCCTGGACTTGGACAGGGACAAGGACCTTC. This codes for CAWTWTGTRTF.